This T cell receptor beta chain was sequenced for a study of response to subunit inactivated influenza vaccine. Broader study findings: Each seasonal influenza vaccination recruits few new T cells, the authors suggested.

TCRdb reprocessed the RT-PCR reads via MiXCR and lists one record per CDR3 protein. The table has roughly 790,000 distinct CDR3 sequences, around 21% seen once; the top ten hold around 9.6%. This clonotype was recorded once. Antigen specificity is unknown. This TCR was sampled from a middle-aged man who received an inactivated influenza vaccine. Sequenced here: PBMCs from blood, sampled around 5 days after vaccination.

The CDR3 DNA is TGTGCCAGCAGTTCCGGGGGGGGTCGGAATGAGCAGTTCTTC. This sequence encodes CASSSGGGRNEQFF. This chain joins TRBV5-4 and TRBJ2-1; 8 bases align to TRBD2. This CDR3 spans 14 amino acids. V was clipped by 5 bases and J by 7 bases; unmatched bases: 8. Germline V gene data show CDR1 as SGHNT and CDR2 as YYREEE (reference sequence). The full variable domain, with the rest looked up from reference TRBV5-4 and TRBJ2-1, is ETGVTQSPTHLIKTRGQQVTLRCSSQSGHNTVSWYQQALGQGPQFIFQYYREEENGRGNFPPRFSGLQFPNYSSELNVNALELDDSALYLCASSSGGGRNEQFFGPGTRLTVL.